This TCR beta chain came from a study of beta chain features in type 1 diabetes. Study-wide findings and caveats: Type 1 diabetes patients had TCRB CDR3s that were shorter (moderately but significantly so) in all four CD4+ subsets. PCR might favor shorter templates, but any such skew would affect patients and controls equally.

Investigators reverse transcribed all isolated RNA, so they sequenced expressed TCRB transcripts. Repertoires were generated with immunoSEQ multiplex PCR, while TCRdb's copy carries only in-frame clones and drops some. The profile covers about 740,000 clones, with roughly 13% appearing a single time and 0.022% taken by the ten largest. Central memory, naive, regulatory and stem cell-like memory CD4+ cells were sorted by CD45RO/CCR7/CD25/CD127/CD95/CD27. This CDR3 spans 14 amino acids. In germline, CDR1 is MNHEY, CDR2 SVGAGI. Concerning this clone: Its specificity is unknown. One end of the junction does not line up with germline, which may come from a read error.

Source material: naive CD4+ T cells from blood. V usage is TRBV6-5 and J usage is TRBJ2-3; 8 nucleotides line up with TRBD2. The sequence was obtained from a man younger than 35 with type 1 diabetes. This CDR3 reads CASSSWTSKDTQYF. The CDR3 DNA reads TGTGCCAGCAGCTCGTGGACTAGCAAAGATACGCAGTATTTT.